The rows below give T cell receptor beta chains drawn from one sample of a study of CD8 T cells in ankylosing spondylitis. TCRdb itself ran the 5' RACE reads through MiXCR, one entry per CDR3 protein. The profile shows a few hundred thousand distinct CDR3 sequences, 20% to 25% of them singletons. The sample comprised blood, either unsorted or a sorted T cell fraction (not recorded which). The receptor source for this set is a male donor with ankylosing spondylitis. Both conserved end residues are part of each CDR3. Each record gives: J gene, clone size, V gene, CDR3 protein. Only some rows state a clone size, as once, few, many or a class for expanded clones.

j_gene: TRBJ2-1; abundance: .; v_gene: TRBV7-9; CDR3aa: CASSYASGRAHEQFF
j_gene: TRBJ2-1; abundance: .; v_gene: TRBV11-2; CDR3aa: CASSLDSGGRAYNEQFF
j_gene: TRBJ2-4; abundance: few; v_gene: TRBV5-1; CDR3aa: CASSVLAGGTKNIQYF
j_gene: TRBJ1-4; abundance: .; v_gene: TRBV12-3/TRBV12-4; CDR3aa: CASRPGQGRGEKLFF
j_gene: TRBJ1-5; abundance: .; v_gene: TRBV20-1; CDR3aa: CSARGAAGRPQHF
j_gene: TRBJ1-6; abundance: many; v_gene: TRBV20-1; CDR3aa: CSGAKYDSPLHF
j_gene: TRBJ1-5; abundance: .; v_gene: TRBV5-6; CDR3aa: CASSSTGLGMGPQHF
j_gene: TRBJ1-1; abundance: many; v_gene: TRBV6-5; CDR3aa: CASSYSGVSTEAFF
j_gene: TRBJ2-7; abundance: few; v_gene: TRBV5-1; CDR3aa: CASSPLAGGRYEQYF
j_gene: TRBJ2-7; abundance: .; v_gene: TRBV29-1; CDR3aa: CSVGQGAEQYF
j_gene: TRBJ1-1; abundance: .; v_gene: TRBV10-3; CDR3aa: CAITPTGGAAEAFF
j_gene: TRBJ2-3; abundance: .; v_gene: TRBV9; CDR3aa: CASSVAGLAGADTQYF
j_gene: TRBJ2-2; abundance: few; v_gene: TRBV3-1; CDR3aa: CASSQASGRAPGRTNTGELFF
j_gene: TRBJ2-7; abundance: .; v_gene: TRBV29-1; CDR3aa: CSAWVPNRGEQYF
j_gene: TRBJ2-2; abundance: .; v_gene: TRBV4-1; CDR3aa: CASSQDRTTGGRELFF
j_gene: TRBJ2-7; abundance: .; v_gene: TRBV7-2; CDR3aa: CASTPLGRAGYQQYF
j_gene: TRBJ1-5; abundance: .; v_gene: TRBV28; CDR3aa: CATALKMGSQPQHF
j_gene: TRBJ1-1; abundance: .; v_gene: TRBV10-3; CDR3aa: CAAARPGPYTEAFF
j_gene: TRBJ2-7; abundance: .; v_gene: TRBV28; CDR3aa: CASSYLSGDTEQYF
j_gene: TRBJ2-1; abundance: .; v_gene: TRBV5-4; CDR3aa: CASSPSGREFGNEQFF
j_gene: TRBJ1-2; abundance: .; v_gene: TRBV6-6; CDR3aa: CASGDGSYYGYTF
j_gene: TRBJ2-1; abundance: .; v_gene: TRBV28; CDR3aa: CASTLAGGNEQFF
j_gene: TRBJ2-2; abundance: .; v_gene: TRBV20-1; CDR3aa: CSARKTGELFF
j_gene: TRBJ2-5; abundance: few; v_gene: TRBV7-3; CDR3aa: CASSLNGRGSGETQYF
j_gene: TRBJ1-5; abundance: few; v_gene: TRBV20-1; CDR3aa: CSVPRGSNQPQHF
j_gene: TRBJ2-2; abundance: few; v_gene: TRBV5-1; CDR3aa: CASSAPGGINTGELFF
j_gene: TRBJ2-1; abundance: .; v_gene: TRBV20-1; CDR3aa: CSAEDVDNEQFF
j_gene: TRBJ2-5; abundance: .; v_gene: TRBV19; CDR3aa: CASSPRLLPRETQYF
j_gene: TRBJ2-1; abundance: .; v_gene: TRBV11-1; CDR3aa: CASSLANKGYPPIQRSYNEQFF
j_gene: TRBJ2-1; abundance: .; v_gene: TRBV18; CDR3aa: CASSPIYTVSSYNEQFF
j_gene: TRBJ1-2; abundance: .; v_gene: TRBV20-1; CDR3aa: CSASTGIYGYTF
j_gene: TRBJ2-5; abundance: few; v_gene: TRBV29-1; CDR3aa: CSVEDRGIGETQYF
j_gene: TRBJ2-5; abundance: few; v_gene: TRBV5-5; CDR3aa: CASGASGRETQYF
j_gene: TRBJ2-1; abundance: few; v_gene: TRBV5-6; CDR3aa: CASSLGPKNEQFF
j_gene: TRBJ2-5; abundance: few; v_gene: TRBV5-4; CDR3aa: CASGKMGLAGEETQYF
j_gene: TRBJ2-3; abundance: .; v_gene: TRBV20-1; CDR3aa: CSARDGGENTQYF
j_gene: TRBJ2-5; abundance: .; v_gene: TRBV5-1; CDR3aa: CASSGVFEETQYF
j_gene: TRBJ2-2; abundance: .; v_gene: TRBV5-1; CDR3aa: CASSLVSLTGELFF
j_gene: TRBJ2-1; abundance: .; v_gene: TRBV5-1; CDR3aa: CASSLVLAGGPDNEQFF
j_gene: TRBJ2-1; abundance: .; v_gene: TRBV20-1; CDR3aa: CSASVADHYNEQFF
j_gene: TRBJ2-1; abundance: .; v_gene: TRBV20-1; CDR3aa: CSARYPTDRVGEQFF
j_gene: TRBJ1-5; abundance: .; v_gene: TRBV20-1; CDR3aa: CSARYRANQPQHF
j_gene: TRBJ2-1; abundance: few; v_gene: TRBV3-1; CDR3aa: CASSPAGGRVYNEQFF
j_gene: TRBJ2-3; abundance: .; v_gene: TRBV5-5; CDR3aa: CASSAVDGGNTDTQYF